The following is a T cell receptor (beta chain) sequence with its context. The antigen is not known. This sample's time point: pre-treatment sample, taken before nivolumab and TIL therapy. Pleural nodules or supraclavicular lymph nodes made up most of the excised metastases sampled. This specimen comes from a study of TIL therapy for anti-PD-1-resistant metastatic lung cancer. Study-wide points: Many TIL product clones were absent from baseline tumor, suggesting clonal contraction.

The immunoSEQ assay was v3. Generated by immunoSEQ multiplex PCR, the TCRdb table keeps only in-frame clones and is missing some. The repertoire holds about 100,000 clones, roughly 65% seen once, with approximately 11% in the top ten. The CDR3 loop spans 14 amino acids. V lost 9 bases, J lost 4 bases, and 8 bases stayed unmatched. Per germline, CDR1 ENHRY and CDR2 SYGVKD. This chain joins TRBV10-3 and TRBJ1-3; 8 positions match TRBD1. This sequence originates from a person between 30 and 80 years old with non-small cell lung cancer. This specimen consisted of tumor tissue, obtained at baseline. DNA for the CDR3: TGTGCCATTGGGACAGGAATGTACGGAAACACCATATATTTT. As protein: CAIGTGMYGNTIYF.